This TCR beta chain was captured in a study of shared clonotypes between healthy human individuals. Study-level points and caveats: Clonotypes shared by all four donors outscored non-shared clonotypes in generation probability.

Execution of the assay was at deep level. The repertoire was sequenced with immunoSEQ multiplex PCR; TCRdb's copy has only in-frame clones and lacks some. The profile covers about 1.1 million clones, with about 72% appearing a single time and 0.7% to 0.95% taken by the ten largest. V lost 3 bases to trimming and J lost 9 bases, with 18 bases between them. The CDR3 consists of 14 residues. In germline, CDR1 is PRHDT, CDR2 FYEKMQ (reference sequence). Healthy HIV-negative adults without recent acute infections or vaccinations served as donors. Worth noting for this clone: Its matching antigen is unknown.

The source of this sequence is a man aged 18 to 30 in good health. Some clones in this sample may be carry-over from other donors' samples. Sequenced material: memory CD4+ T cells from PBMCs. Subset specified: CD45RA-negative fraction. J is TRBJ2-7 and V is TRBV13; a possible D gene is TRBD1 (6 bases). CDR3 protein: CASSFRGSGLRQYF. The CDR3 bases are TGTGCCAGCAGCTTTAGGGGGTCCGGATTGCGGCAGTACTTC.